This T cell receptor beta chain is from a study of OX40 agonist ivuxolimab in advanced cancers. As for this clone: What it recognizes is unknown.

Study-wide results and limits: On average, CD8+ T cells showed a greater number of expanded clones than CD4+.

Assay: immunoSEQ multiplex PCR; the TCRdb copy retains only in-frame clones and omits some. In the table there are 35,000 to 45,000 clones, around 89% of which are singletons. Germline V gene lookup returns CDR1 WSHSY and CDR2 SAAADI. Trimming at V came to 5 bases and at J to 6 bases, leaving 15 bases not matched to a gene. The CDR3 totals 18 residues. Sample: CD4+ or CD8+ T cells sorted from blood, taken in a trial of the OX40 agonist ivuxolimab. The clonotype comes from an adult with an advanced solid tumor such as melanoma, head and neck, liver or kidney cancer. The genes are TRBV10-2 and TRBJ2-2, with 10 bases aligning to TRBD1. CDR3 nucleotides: TGCGCCAGCAGTTGGGAGAGACAGGGGGCGTATCTGTCCGGGGAGCTGTTTTTT. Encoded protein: CASSWERQGAYLSGELFF.